The rows below give T cell receptor beta chains drawn from one sample of a study of blood T cell repertoires in COVID-19. TCRdb's table, derived via immunoSEQ multiplex PCR, lists solely in-frame clones and lacks some. Of 55,000 to 75,000 clones in the sample, about 82% are singletons; the top ten hold around 9.7%. Sample: peripheral blood. The origin of the receptors is a human donor in a cohort sampled during active COVID-19. Each CDR3 is given with its conserved first and last residue. A D gene is named only where the DNA matches it firmly. Not all rows give a size; the values are once, few, many and, for expanded clones, a class.

v_gene: TRBV28; d_gene: TRBD1; abundance: NA; j_gene: TRBJ1-2; CDR3aa: CASSPTGYGYTF; CDR3nt: TGTGCCAGCAGCCCGACAGGGTACGGCTACACCTTC
v_gene: TRBV7-9; d_gene: NA; abundance: NA; j_gene: TRBJ1-1; CDR3aa: CASSLDGASNTEAFF; CDR3nt: TGTGCCAGCAGCTTAGACGGAGCTTCAAACACTGAAGCTTTCTTT
v_gene: TRBV5-1; d_gene: TRBD1; abundance: NA; j_gene: TRBJ2-7; CDR3aa: CASSRGGTGKYEQYF; CDR3nt: TGCGCCAGCAGCCGGGGTGGGACAGGGAAGTACGAGCAGTACTTC
v_gene: TRBV6-5; d_gene: TRBD1; abundance: NA; j_gene: TRBJ1-5; CDR3aa: CASTNRGGQPQHF; CDR3nt: TGTGCCAGCACCAACAGGGGTGGTCAGCCCCAGCATTTT
v_gene: TRBV29-1; d_gene: NA; abundance: NA; j_gene: TRBJ1-1; CDR3aa: CSVEEFLDRPNTEAFF; CDR3nt: TGCAGCGTTGAAGAATTTTTGGACAGACCCAACACTGAAGCTTTCTTT
v_gene: TRBV19; d_gene: NA; abundance: once; j_gene: TRBJ2-2; CDR3aa: CATTRPGDTGELFF; CDR3nt: TGTGCCACCACACGGCCAGGCGACACCGGGGAGCTGTTTTTT
v_gene: TRBV5-4; d_gene: TRBD1; abundance: few; j_gene: TRBJ1-5; CDR3aa: CASSPGGQGNQPQHF; CDR3nt: TGTGCCAGCAGCCCCGGTGGACAGGGCAATCAGCCCCAGCATTTT
v_gene: TRBV28; d_gene: NA; abundance: NA; j_gene: TRBJ2-4; CDR3aa: CASSPPPVAKNIQYF; CDR3nt: TGTGCCAGCAGTCCCCCCCCAGTAGCCAAAAACATTCAGTACTTC
v_gene: TRBV5-1; d_gene: NA; abundance: NA; j_gene: TRBJ1-2; CDR3aa: CASSLDRPNGGYTF; CDR3nt: TGCGCCAGCAGCTTGGACAGGCCCAATGGAGGCTACACCTTC
v_gene: TRBV5-1; d_gene: NA; abundance: NA; j_gene: TRBJ1-4; CDR3aa: CASSSGQVKEKLFF; CDR3nt: TGCGCCAGCAGCTCAGGACAAGTAAAGGAAAAACTGTTTTTT
v_gene: TRBV5-1; d_gene: NA; abundance: NA; j_gene: TRBJ1-4; CDR3aa: CASSKEAGEYEKLFF; CDR3nt: TGCGCCAGCAGCAAAGAAGCAGGGGAATATGAAAAACTGTTTTTT
v_gene: TRBV7-2; d_gene: NA; abundance: NA; j_gene: TRBJ2-5; CDR3aa: CASSLDVGHRAQYF; CDR3nt: TGTGCCAGCAGCTTAGACGTTGGGCACCGCGCCCAGTACTTC
v_gene: TRBV12-3/TRBV12-4; d_gene: NA; abundance: NA; j_gene: TRBJ1-5; CDR3aa: CASSWAGLQPQHF; CDR3nt: TGTGCCAGCAGTTGGGCAGGACTTCAGCCCCAGCATTTT
v_gene: TRBV7-9; d_gene: TRBD1; abundance: NA; j_gene: TRBJ1-2; CDR3aa: CATGTGTAFNYGYTF; CDR3nt: TGTGCCACCGGTACCGGGACAGCATTTAACTATGGCTACACCTTC
v_gene: TRBV27; d_gene: TRBD2; abundance: NA; j_gene: TRBJ2-1; CDR3aa: CASSGTSGRGEQFF; CDR3nt: TGTGCCAGCAGCGGGACTAGCGGGAGGGGTGAGCAGTTCTTC
v_gene: TRBV15; d_gene: TRBD1; abundance: once; j_gene: TRBJ2-7; CDR3aa: CATRGQGYYEQYF; CDR3nt: TGTGCCACCAGGGGACAGGGGTATTACGAGCAGTACTTC
v_gene: TRBV29-1; d_gene: TRBD2; abundance: once; j_gene: TRBJ2-1; CDR3aa: CSVGRAGGGEQFF; CDR3nt: TGCAGCGTTGGGAGGGCGGGGGGGGGCGAGCAGTTCTTC
v_gene: TRBV28; d_gene: NA; abundance: NA; j_gene: TRBJ1-2; CDR3aa: CASSSPGSLSYGYTF; CDR3nt: TGTGCCAGCAGTTCCCCGGGATCTTTGAGCTATGGCTACACCTTC
v_gene: TRBV24-1; d_gene: TRBD2; abundance: NA; j_gene: TRBJ2-7; CDR3aa: CATAGGGSEQYF; CDR3nt: TGTGCCACCGCTGGGGGGGGTTCCGAGCAGTACTTC
v_gene: TRBV28; d_gene: NA; abundance: few; j_gene: TRBJ1-6; CDR3aa: CASSFAWTAAYNSPLHF; CDR3nt: TGTGCCAGCAGCTTCGCCTGGACTGCTGCCTATAATTCACCCCTCCACTTT
v_gene: TRBV11-2; d_gene: NA; abundance: NA; j_gene: TRBJ2-1; CDR3aa: CASSFRGFYNEQFF; CDR3nt: TGTGCCAGCAGCTTTAGGGGTTTCTACAATGAGCAGTTCTTC
v_gene: TRBV7-8; d_gene: TRBD2; abundance: once; j_gene: TRBJ2-7; CDR3aa: CASSLATSGRLYEQYF; CDR3nt: TGTGCCAGCAGCTTAGCTACTAGCGGGAGATTATACGAGCAGTACTTC
v_gene: TRBV19; d_gene: TRBD1; abundance: once; j_gene: TRBJ2-7; CDR3aa: CASSISAGTGKSGYEQYF; CDR3nt: TGTGCCAGTAGTATATCTGCGGGGACAGGGAAGAGTGGCTACGAGCAGTACTTC
v_gene: TRBV5-1; d_gene: TRBD2; abundance: NA; j_gene: TRBJ2-4; CDR3aa: CASSSTSGVLAKNIQYF; CDR3nt: TGCGCCAGCAGCTCTACTAGCGGGGTACTAGCCAAAAACATTCAGTACTTC
v_gene: TRBV19; d_gene: TRBD2; abundance: NA; j_gene: TRBJ2-3; CDR3aa: CASSIPSGKSDTQYF; CDR3nt: TGTGCCAGTAGTATCCCTAGCGGGAAATCAGATACGCAGTATTTT
v_gene: TRBV7-8; d_gene: TRBD1; abundance: NA; j_gene: TRBJ2-7; CDR3aa: CASSPSLGQGNSYEQYF; CDR3nt: TGTGCCAGCAGCCCGAGCCTAGGACAGGGTAACTCCTACGAGCAGTACTTC
v_gene: TRBV2; d_gene: TRBD2; abundance: NA; j_gene: TRBJ2-5; CDR3aa: CASSDTSGEETQYF; CDR3nt: TGTGCCAGCAGTGATACTAGCGGAGAGGAGACCCAGTACTTC